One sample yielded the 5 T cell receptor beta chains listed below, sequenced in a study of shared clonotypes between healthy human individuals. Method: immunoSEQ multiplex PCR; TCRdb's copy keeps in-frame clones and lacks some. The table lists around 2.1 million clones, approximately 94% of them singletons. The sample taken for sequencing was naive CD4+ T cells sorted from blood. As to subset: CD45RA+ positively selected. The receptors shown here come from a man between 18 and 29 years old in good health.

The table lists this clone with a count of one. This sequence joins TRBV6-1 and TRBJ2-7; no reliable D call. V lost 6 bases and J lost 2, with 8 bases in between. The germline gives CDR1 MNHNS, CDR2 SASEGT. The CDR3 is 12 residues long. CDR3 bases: TGTGCCAGCAGCCGGAGAACCTACGAGCAGTACTTC. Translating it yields CASSRRTYEQYF.

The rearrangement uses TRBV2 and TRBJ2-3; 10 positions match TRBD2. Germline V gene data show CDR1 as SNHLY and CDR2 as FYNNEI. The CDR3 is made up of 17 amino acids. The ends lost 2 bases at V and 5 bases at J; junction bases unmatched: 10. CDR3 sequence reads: CASSERWLAGVEDTQYF. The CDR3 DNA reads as TGTGCCAGCAGTGAAAGGTGGCTAGCGGGAGTGGAAGATACGCAGTATTTT. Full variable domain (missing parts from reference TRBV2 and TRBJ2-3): EPEVTQTPSHQVTQMGQEVILRCVPISNHLYFYWYRQILGQKVEFLVSFYNNEISEKSEIFDDQFSVERPDGSNFTLKIRSTKLEDSAMYFCASSERWLAGVEDTQYFGPGTRLTVL.

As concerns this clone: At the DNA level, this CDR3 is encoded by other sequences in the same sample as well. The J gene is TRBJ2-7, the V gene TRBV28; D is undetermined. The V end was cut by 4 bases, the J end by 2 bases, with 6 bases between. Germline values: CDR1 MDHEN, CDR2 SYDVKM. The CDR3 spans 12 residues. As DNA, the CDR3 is TGTGCCAGCAGTTCCCCAACCTACGAGCAGTACTTC. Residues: CASSSPTYEQYF.

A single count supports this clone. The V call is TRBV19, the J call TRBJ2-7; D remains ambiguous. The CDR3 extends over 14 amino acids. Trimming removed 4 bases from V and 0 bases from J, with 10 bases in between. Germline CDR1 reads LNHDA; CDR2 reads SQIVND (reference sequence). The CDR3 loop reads CASSSDIRSYEQYF. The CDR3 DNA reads TGTGCCAGTAGTAGCGACATTCGCTCCTACGAGCAGTACTTC.

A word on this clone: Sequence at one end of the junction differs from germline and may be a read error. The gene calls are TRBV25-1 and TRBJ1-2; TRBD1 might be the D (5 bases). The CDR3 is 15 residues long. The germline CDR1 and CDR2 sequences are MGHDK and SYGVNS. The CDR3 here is CASTETPGTFYGYTF. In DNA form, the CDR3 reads TGTGCCAGCACTGAAACTCCTGGGACCTTCTATGGCTACACCTTC.